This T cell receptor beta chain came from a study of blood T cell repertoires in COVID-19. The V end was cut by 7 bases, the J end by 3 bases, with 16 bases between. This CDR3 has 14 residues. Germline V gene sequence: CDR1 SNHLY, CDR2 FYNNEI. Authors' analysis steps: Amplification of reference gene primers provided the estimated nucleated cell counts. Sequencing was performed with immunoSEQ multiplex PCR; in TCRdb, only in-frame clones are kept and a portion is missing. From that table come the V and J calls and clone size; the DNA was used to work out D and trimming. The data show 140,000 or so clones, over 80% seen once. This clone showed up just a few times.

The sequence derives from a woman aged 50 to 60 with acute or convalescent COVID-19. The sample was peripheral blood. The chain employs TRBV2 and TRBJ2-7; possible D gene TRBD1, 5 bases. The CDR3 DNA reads TGTGCCAGCATCGCATCCAGGGAACACTACGAGCAGTACTTC. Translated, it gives CASIASREHYEQYF.